This T cell receptor (beta chain) was identified in a study of blood T cell repertoires in COVID-19. Germline V gives CDR1 LNHDA, CDR2 SQIVND (reference sequence). V dropped 1 base and J dropped 4 bases, with 14 bases sitting between them. The CDR3 totals 16 residues. Generated by immunoSEQ multiplex PCR, the TCRdb table keeps only in-frame clones and is missing some. The table lists tens of thousands of clones, less than 95% of them singletons. The source is a man aged 50 to 60 with COVID-19, enrolled during active disease. V and J are TRBV19 and TRBJ1-5, with D tentatively TRBD1 (5 bases). The sequencing sample was made of peripheral blood. CDR3 DNA: TGTGCCAGTAGTATAGGGGGGGGTAGAGGGAATCAGCCCCAGCATTTT. Residues: CASSIGGGRGNQPQHF.